These T cell receptor beta chains were read from a single sample in a study of T cell repertoires in cytomegalovirus infection. MiXCR, run by TCRdb on the reads, gives a single entry per CDR3 protein. The sample consists of around 100,000 distinct CDR3 sequences, more than 20% of them appearing once. Sequencing was done on a sample of CD8+ T cells from PBMCs. The receptor set was obtained from a human donor in good health (CMV status not recorded). Some clones in this sample may be carry-over from other donors' samples. The CDR3 runs from the conserved cysteine through the conserved F or W. A D gene is named only where the DNA matches it firmly. Clone size is not always given. Where it is, it says once, few, many or a class for expanded clones.

CDR3nt: TGTGCCATCAGTGAGACGGACAGGGGGATTAGGCCCCTCCACTTT; CDR3aa: CAISETDRGIRPLHF; j_gene: TRBJ1-6; abundance: -; d_gene: TRBD1; len: 15; v_gene: TRBV10-3
CDR3nt: TGTGCCAGCAACCCTGTCGAGGGGGCCTGGGGCAATCAGCCCCAGCATTTT; CDR3aa: CASNPVEGAWGNQPQHF; j_gene: TRBJ1-5; abundance: few; d_gene: TRBD1; len: 17; v_gene: TRBV6-1
CDR3nt: TGTGCCAGCAGCGACCCACAGGCTTGGCCTCCGGAGCAGTACTTC; CDR3aa: CASSDPQAWPPEQYF; j_gene: TRBJ2-7; abundance: -; d_gene: -; len: 15; v_gene: TRBV7-9
CDR3nt: TGTGCCAGCAGTTGGACAGGGGACGGAGAGACCCAGTACTTC; CDR3aa: CASSWTGDGETQYF; j_gene: TRBJ2-5; abundance: many; d_gene: TRBD1; len: 14; v_gene: TRBV6-2/TRBV6-3
CDR3nt: TGTGCCAGCAGCGCCCTTGGACTAGGGGTAAATGAGCAGTTCTTC; CDR3aa: CASSALGLGVNEQFF; j_gene: TRBJ2-1; abundance: -; d_gene: TRBD2; len: 15; v_gene: TRBV7-9
CDR3nt: TGTGCCAGCAGCTTAGAGTCAGCGGACAATGAGCAGTTCTTC; CDR3aa: CASSLESADNEQFF; j_gene: TRBJ2-1; abundance: many; d_gene: -; len: 14; v_gene: TRBV11-3
CDR3nt: TGTGCCAGCAGACCAACAGATTCCGACGAGCAGTACTTC; CDR3aa: CASRPTDSDEQYF; j_gene: TRBJ2-7; abundance: -; d_gene: -; len: 13; v_gene: TRBV7-9
CDR3nt: TGTGCCAGCAGTCGGGAGACAGAAGATACGCAGTATTTT; CDR3aa: CASSRETEDTQYF; j_gene: TRBJ2-3; abundance: -; d_gene: -; len: 13; v_gene: TRBV2
CDR3nt: TGTGCCACCCAATACGGGCTAGCGGGGTTCGGAGATACGCAGTATTTT; CDR3aa: CATQYGLAGFGDTQYF; j_gene: TRBJ2-3; abundance: many; d_gene: TRBD2; len: 16; v_gene: TRBV7-9
CDR3nt: TGTGCCAGCAGCCCCGGCTTCAGATCTCTTAACTATGGCTACACCTTC; CDR3aa: CASSPGFRSLNYGYTF; j_gene: TRBJ1-2; abundance: -; d_gene: -; len: 16; v_gene: TRBV7-9
CDR3nt: TGTGCCAGCAACCGACAGGAAAGGAACTACACCTTC; CDR3aa: CASNRQERNYTF; j_gene: TRBJ1-2; abundance: few; d_gene: -; len: 12; v_gene: TRBV7-6
CDR3nt: TGTGCCAGCAGCATATCGTACAGGGGGGGAGAAAAACTGTTTTTT; CDR3aa: CASSISYRGGEKLFF; j_gene: TRBJ1-4; abundance: -; d_gene: TRBD1; len: 15; v_gene: TRBV11-2
CDR3nt: TGCAGTGTCATGGGGGCTGAGACCGGGGAGCTGTTTTTT; CDR3aa: CSVMGAETGELFF; j_gene: TRBJ2-2; abundance: few; d_gene: -; len: 13; v_gene: TRBV20-1
CDR3nt: TGCAGCGTTCAGGGAGACAGAAACTATGGCTACACCTTC; CDR3aa: CSVQGDRNYGYTF; j_gene: TRBJ1-2; abundance: -; d_gene: -; len: 13; v_gene: TRBV29-1
CDR3nt: TGCGCCAGCAGCACACGACACGAGAACACTGAAGCTTTCTTT; CDR3aa: CASSTRHENTEAFF; j_gene: TRBJ1-1; abundance: -; d_gene: -; len: 14; v_gene: TRBV4-3
CDR3nt: TGCGCCAGCGGCTCTCGGGCCCACAATGAGCAGTTCTTC; CDR3aa: CASGSRAHNEQFF; j_gene: TRBJ2-1; abundance: -; d_gene: -; len: 13; v_gene: TRBV4-3
CDR3nt: TGTGCCAGCAGCTTAGGTGGGTCTGGCAATCAGCCCCAGCATTTT; CDR3aa: CASSLGGSGNQPQHF; j_gene: TRBJ1-5; abundance: many; d_gene: -; len: 15; v_gene: TRBV7-9
CDR3nt: TGTGCCAGCAGTTGGGAAACAGGGACCGTGGAGTACTTC; CDR3aa: CASSWETGTVEYF; j_gene: TRBJ2-7; abundance: -; d_gene: -; len: 13; v_gene: TRBV6-5
CDR3nt: TGTGCCAGCAGCTTGACAGGGGCCTGGTACGAGCAGTACTTC; CDR3aa: CASSLTGAWYEQYF; j_gene: TRBJ2-7; abundance: -; d_gene: TRBD1; len: 14; v_gene: TRBV11-2
CDR3nt: TGTGCCAGCAGTTTCGGGACGCCCGGCACTGAAGCTTTCTTT; CDR3aa: CASSFGTPGTEAFF; j_gene: TRBJ1-1; abundance: few; d_gene: -; len: 14; v_gene: TRBV12-3/TRBV12-4
CDR3nt: TGTGCCATCAGTGAGTCAGTCCAGAACACTGAAGCTTTCTTT; CDR3aa: CAISESVQNTEAFF; j_gene: TRBJ1-1; abundance: -; d_gene: -; len: 14; v_gene: TRBV10-3
CDR3nt: TGTGCCAGCAGTTTAGGAGAGAGCTCCTACAATGAGCAGTTCTTC; CDR3aa: CASSLGESSYNEQFF; j_gene: TRBJ2-1; abundance: -; d_gene: -; len: 15; v_gene: TRBV28
CDR3nt: TGTGCCAGCAGCCCAGCGGGGTTCGATGAAGCTTTCTTT; CDR3aa: CASSPAGFDEAFF; j_gene: TRBJ1-1; abundance: -; d_gene: -; len: 13; v_gene: TRBV9
CDR3nt: TGTGCCAGCAGCTTAGCGAGTCAGCTAGCGGGAGGAAACAATGAGCAGTTCTTC; CDR3aa: CASSLASQLAGGNNEQFF; j_gene: TRBJ2-1; abundance: many; d_gene: TRBD2; len: 18; v_gene: TRBV7-2
CDR3nt: TGTGCCAGTAGTATCGTGACAGGGGGTGGCGAGCAGTACTTC; CDR3aa: CASSIVTGGGEQYF; j_gene: TRBJ2-7; abundance: -; d_gene: TRBD1; len: 14; v_gene: TRBV19
CDR3nt: TGCGCCAGCAGCCAAGCCAGGACAGGGGATGAGCAGTTCTTC; CDR3aa: CASSQARTGDEQFF; j_gene: TRBJ2-1; abundance: -; d_gene: TRBD1; len: 14; v_gene: TRBV4-3
CDR3nt: TGCGCCAGCAGCTTGGGTGTTAGCGGAGCTAGCACAGATACGCAGTATTTT; CDR3aa: CASSLGVSGASTDTQYF; j_gene: TRBJ2-3; abundance: few; d_gene: -; len: 17; v_gene: TRBV5-1
CDR3nt: TGTGCCAGTAGTATCCCCGGGGAACCGGAACAGTTCTTC; CDR3aa: CASSIPGEPEQFF; j_gene: TRBJ2-1; abundance: -; d_gene: -; len: 13; v_gene: TRBV19
CDR3nt: TGTGCCAGCAACGGAGGACGGGACTACGAGCAGTACTTC; CDR3aa: CASNGGRDYEQYF; j_gene: TRBJ2-7; abundance: many; d_gene: -; len: 13; v_gene: TRBV7-9
CDR3nt: TGCAGTGCTAGGGGACGAAGCGGGAGCTACAATGAGCAGTTCTTC; CDR3aa: CSARGRSGSYNEQFF; j_gene: TRBJ2-1; abundance: few; d_gene: TRBD2; len: 15; v_gene: TRBV20-1
CDR3nt: TGTGCCAGCAGCCCGCCGAGGAGGCCTGCCAAAAACATTCAGTACTTC; CDR3aa: CASSPPRRPAKNIQYF; j_gene: TRBJ2-4; abundance: -; d_gene: -; len: 16; v_gene: TRBV11-2
CDR3nt: TGTGCCAGCAGCTTAGCCCTCGATAGCGGTTCTAGCACAGATACGCAGTATTTT; CDR3aa: CASSLALDSGSSTDTQYF; j_gene: TRBJ2-3; abundance: many; d_gene: -; len: 18; v_gene: TRBV7-9
CDR3nt: TGTGCCAGCAGTCGCGAGGTAAACACTGAAGCTTTCTTT; CDR3aa: CASSREVNTEAFF; j_gene: TRBJ1-1; abundance: many; d_gene: -; len: 13; v_gene: TRBV7-9
CDR3nt: TGCAGCGTTGAGATAGGGACAGGGGGATTTCCGAACACCGGGGAGCTGTTTTTT; CDR3aa: CSVEIGTGGFPNTGELFF; j_gene: TRBJ2-2; abundance: -; d_gene: TRBD1; len: 18; v_gene: TRBV29-1
CDR3nt: TGTGCCAGCAGTTCCAGGACAGGGGAAGAGACCCAGTACTTC; CDR3aa: CASSSRTGEETQYF; j_gene: TRBJ2-5; abundance: few; d_gene: TRBD1; len: 14; v_gene: TRBV28
CDR3nt: TGTGCCACGGAAGTAGCGGCGCCCTCCTACAATGAGCAGTTCTTC; CDR3aa: CATEVAAPSYNEQFF; j_gene: TRBJ2-1; abundance: -; d_gene: -; len: 15; v_gene: TRBV15
CDR3nt: TGCAGTGCTAGGGGACTAGCGGAATACACAGATACGCAGTATTTT; CDR3aa: CSARGLAEYTDTQYF; j_gene: TRBJ2-3; abundance: -; d_gene: TRBD2; len: 15; v_gene: TRBV20-1
CDR3nt: TGTGCCGCGGGGGGAGGACTCCGCACAGATACGCAGTATTTT; CDR3aa: CAAGGGLRTDTQYF; j_gene: TRBJ2-3; abundance: -; d_gene: TRBD2; len: 14; v_gene: TRBV2
CDR3nt: TGTGCCAGCCTTTCCCCGGGACAGGGGGTGCTGTCCTATAATTCACCCCTCCACTTT; CDR3aa: CASLSPGQGVLSYNSPLHF; j_gene: TRBJ1-6; abundance: -; d_gene: TRBD1; len: 19; v_gene: TRBV28
CDR3nt: TGTGCCAACAGCCCCGGACGTACCAATCAGCCCCAGCATTTT; CDR3aa: CANSPGRTNQPQHF; j_gene: TRBJ1-5; abundance: -; d_gene: -; len: 14; v_gene: TRBV7-2
CDR3nt: TGTGCCACCGAGACAGGGGCTACGAAGCAGTACTTC; CDR3aa: CATETGATKQYF; j_gene: TRBJ2-7; abundance: -; d_gene: TRBD1; len: 12; v_gene: TRBV2
CDR3nt: TGTGCCTGGAGTAGAGGGACAGGGGGCACTGAAGCTTTCTTT; CDR3aa: CAWSRGTGGTEAFF; j_gene: TRBJ1-1; abundance: -; d_gene: TRBD1; len: 14; v_gene: TRBV30